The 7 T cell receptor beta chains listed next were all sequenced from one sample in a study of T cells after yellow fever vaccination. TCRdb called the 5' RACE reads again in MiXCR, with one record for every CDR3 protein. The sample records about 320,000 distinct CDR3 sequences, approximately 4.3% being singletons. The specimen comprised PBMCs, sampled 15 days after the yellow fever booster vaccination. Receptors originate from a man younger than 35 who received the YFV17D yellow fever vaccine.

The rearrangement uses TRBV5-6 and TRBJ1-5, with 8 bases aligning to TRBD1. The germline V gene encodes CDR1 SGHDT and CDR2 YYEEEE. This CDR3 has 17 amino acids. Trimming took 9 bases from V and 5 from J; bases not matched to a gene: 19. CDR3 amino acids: CATETFRVATGDQPQHF. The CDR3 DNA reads TGTGCCACCGAAACCTTCCGGGTGGCGACAGGGGATCAGCCCCAGCATTTT.

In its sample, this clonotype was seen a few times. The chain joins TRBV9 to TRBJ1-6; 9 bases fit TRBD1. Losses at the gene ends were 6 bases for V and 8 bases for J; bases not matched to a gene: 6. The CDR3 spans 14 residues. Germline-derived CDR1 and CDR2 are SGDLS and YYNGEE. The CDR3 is CASTVDRGDSPLHF. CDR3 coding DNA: TGTGCCAGCACGGTGGACAGGGGTGATTCACCCCTCCACTTT.

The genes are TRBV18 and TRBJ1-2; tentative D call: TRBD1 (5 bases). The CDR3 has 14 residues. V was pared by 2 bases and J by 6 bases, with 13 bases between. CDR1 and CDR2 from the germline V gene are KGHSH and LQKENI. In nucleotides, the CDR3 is TGTGCCAGCTCACCAAGGTTGGGGGAAGATGGCTACACCTTC. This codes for CASSPRLGEDGYTF.

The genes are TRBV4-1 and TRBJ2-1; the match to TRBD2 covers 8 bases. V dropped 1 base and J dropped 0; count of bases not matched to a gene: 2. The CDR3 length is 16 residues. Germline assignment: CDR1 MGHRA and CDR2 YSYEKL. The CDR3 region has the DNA TGCGCCAGCAGCCAAGTCGCGGGGGGCTCCTACAATGAGCAGTTCTTC. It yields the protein CASSQVAGGSYNEQFF.

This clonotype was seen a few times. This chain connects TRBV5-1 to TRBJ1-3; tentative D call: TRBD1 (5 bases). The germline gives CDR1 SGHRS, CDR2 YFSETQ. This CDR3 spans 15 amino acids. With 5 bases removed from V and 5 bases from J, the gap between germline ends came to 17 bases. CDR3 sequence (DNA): TGCGCCAGCAGGGAAGGGACTGCGAGTCGAAACACCATATATTTT. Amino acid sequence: CASREGTASRNTIYF.

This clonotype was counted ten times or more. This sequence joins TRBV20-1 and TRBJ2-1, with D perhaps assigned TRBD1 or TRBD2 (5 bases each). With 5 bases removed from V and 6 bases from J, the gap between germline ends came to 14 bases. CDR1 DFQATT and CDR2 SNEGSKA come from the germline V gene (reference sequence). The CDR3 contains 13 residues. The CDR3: CSAFGTGRNEQFF. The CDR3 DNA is TGCAGTGCTTTTGGGACGGGTCGCAATGAGCAGTTCTTC.

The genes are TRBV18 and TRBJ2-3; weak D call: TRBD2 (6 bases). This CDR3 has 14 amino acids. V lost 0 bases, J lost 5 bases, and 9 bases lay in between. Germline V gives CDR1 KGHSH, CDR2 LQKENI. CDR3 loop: CASSPPGGGDTQYF. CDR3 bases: TGTGCCAGCTCACCACCGGGGGGAGGAGATACGCAGTATTTT.